These 4 T cell receptor beta chains originate from one sample sequenced in a study of blood T cell repertoires in COVID-19. Generated by immunoSEQ multiplex PCR, the TCRdb table keeps only in-frame clones and is missing some. The sample carries roughly 180,000 clones, approximately 80% recorded once. The sample comprised peripheral blood. The receptors were sampled from a woman between 45 and 65 years old with active or convalescent COVID-19.

The rearrangement uses TRBV6-2 or TRBV6-3 and TRBJ1-3; a weak D match, TRBD1 (5 bases). Germline CDR1 is MNHEY and CDR2 is SVGEGT. The CDR3 sequence is 15 residues long. Trimming left V 5 bases short and J 2 bases short, with 13 bases between. Here the CDR3 DNA reads TGTGCCAGCAGTCCCGGCAGGGTTCCTGGAAACACCATATATTTT. It codes for CASSPGRVPGNTIYF.

V is TRBV3-1 (or the pseudogene TRBV3-2) and J is TRBJ2-3; no clear D gene. The CDR3 runs to 11 residues. V was shortened by 4 bases and J by 6 bases, with 5 bases between the two germline ends. The germline CDR1 and CDR2 sequences are LGHDT and YNNKEL (reference sequence). CDR3 sequence (DNA): TGTGCCAGCAGCCTGGGCGATACGCAGTATTTT. Protein sequence: CASSLGDTQYF.

J is TRBJ2-1 and V is TRBV30; perhaps TRBD2 as D (5 bases). The CDR3 extends over 12 amino acids. Trimming took off 8 bases at V and 8 bases at J, with 16 bases between the two ends. Per the germline V gene, CDR1 is GTSNPN and CDR2 is SVGIG (reference sequence). The CDR3 here is CAAETKRHEQFF. The DNA for the CDR3 is TGTGCCGCAGAAACTAAGCGGCATGAGCAGTTCTTC.

This chain joins TRBV6-1 and TRBJ1-1, with TRBD1 identical over 9 bases. This CDR3 comprises 16 residues. Germline V gives CDR1 MNHNS, CDR2 SASEGT. V dropped 0 bases and J dropped 3; count of bases not matched to a gene: 5. The DNA for the CDR3 is TGTGCCAGCAGTGAAGCCTTGGACAGGGGATACACTGAAGCTTTCTTT. Translation: CASSEALDRGYTEAFF.